These 16 T cell receptor beta chains came from one sample sequenced in a study of OX40 agonist ivuxolimab in advanced cancers. The assay was immunoSEQ multiplex PCR, and TCRdb's table has in-frame clones only and misses some. The repertoire holds about 110,000 clones, roughly nine tenths seen once, with 0.25% to 0.3% in the top ten. The input for sequencing was CD4+ or CD8+ T cells sorted from blood, taken in a trial of the OX40 agonist ivuxolimab. All receptors come from an adult with an advanced solid tumor such as melanoma, head and neck, liver or kidney cancer.

This chain joins TRBV5-1 and TRBJ2-5; 7 positions match TRBD2. The J segment lost 3 bases and the V segment lost 1 base, leaving 3 bases of the junction unmatched. The CDR3 is 14 amino acids. CDR1 is SGHRS, CDR2 YFSETQ, per germline. For the CDR3, the DNA is TGCGCCAGCAGCTTGACGGGGGGTGAAGAGACCCAGTACTTC. Protein: CASSLTGGEETQYF.

This chain uses TRBV7-2 with TRBJ2-7; D remains ambiguous. V lost 0 bases and J lost 4, with 10 bases in between. The CDR3 loop spans 14 amino acids. Germline V gene data show CDR1 as SGHTA and CDR2 as FQGNSA. CDR3 protein: CASSLALTVYEQYF. The DNA for the CDR3 is TGTGCCAGCAGCTTAGCCTTAACAGTATACGAGCAGTACTTC.

This clone has only one observation. V usage is TRBV6-1 and J usage is TRBJ2-1; a possible D gene is TRBD1 (6 bases). Trimming shortened V by 4 bases and J by 6 bases, and 10 bases separated the two germline ends. The CDR3 consists of 13 residues. Germline CDR1 and CDR2: MNHNS and SASEGT. The CDR3 coding sequence is TGTGCCAGCAGTGGGATACAGGGCAATGAGCAGTTCTTC. This translates into CASSGIQGNEQFF.

The chain employs TRBV5-5 and TRBJ1-4; D is uncertain. Germline CDR1 SGHKS, CDR2 YYEKEE (reference sequence). The CDR3 sequence is 13 residues long. V lost 2 bases and J 8 bases, leaving 10 bases between the germline ends. The CDR3 DNA sequence: TGTGCCAGCAGCTTAGGTATCGAGGAAAAACTGTTTTTT. It encodes CASSLGIEEKLFF.

The chain joins TRBV7-3 to TRBJ1-2; no definite D call. The length of the CDR3 is 17 residues. Between the trimmed V and J ends, which lost 0 bases and 0 bases, there was a span of 14 bases. Germline CDR1 and CDR2: SGHTA and FQGTGA. The CDR3 DNA reads as TGTGCCAGCAGCTTAACAGGGAGTGATGGAGCTAACTATGGCTACACCTTC. Its protein product is CASSLTGSDGANYGYTF. Full variable domain (missing parts from reference TRBV7-3 and TRBJ1-2): GAGVSQTPSNKVTEKGKYVELRCDPISGHTALYWYRQSLGQGPEFLIYFQGTGAADDSGLPNDRFFAVRPEGSVSTLKIQRTERGDSAVYLCASSLTGSDGANYGYTFGSGTRLTVV.

The chain links TRBV5-1 to TRBJ2-7; 7 positions agree with TRBD1. The CDR3 covers 15 residues. From germline, CDR1 is SGHRS and CDR2 YFSETQ. V was pared by 2 bases and J by 0 bases, with 5 bases of the junction left unmatched. CDR3 residues: CASSLGTAYSYEQYF. The CDR3 region has the DNA TGCGCCAGCAGCTTAGGGACAGCATACTCCTACGAGCAGTACTTC.

This chain joins TRBV5-1 and TRBJ2-2, with D uncertain. V was shortened by 0 bases and J by 5 bases, with 8 bases between the two germline ends. Germline CDR1 reads SGHRS; CDR2 reads YFSETQ. The CDR3 has 14 amino acids. In nucleotides, the CDR3 is TGCGCCAGCAGCTTGGAGGGTGCTACCGGGGAGCTGTTTTTT. Protein product: CASSLEGATGELFF.

The chain employs TRBV15 and TRBJ2-1; maybe TRBD1 (6 bases). The CDR3 spans 13 residues. Germline V lookup: CDR1 LNHNV, CDR2 YYDKDF (reference sequence). Trimming took off 3 bases at V and 4 bases at J, with 7 bases between the two ends. CDR3 nucleotides: TGTGCCACCAGCAGGGACAGATACAATGAGCAGTTCTTC. Protein product: CATSRDRYNEQFF.

There are a few counts of this clone. This sequence joins TRBV9 and TRBJ1-2, with no clear D. Germline V gives CDR1 SGDLS, CDR2 YYNGEE. The CDR3 totals 13 residues. V lost 4 bases and J 9 bases, leaving 16 bases between the germline ends. Here the CDR3 reads CASSTAGADRYTF. The CDR3 DNA is TGTGCCAGCAGCACAGCAGGTGCGGATCGCTACACCTTC.

The chain uses TRBV7-9 and TRBJ1-2; the D gene is possibly TRBD1 (5 bases). The germline V gene has CDR1 SEHNR and CDR2 FQNEAQ (reference sequence). The V and J ends lost 7 bases and 8 bases respectively, with 20 bases between them. This CDR3 contains 14 residues. CDR3 sequence (DNA): TGTGCCAGCACGACCAACGAAGGGGCAGGGGGCTACACCTTC. It yields the protein CASTTNEGAGGYTF.

This clone has a handful of counts. The rearrangement joins TRBV7-9 to TRBJ2-2, with D possibly TRBD1 on 6 matching bases. This CDR3 has 14 amino acids. Trimming shortened V by 5 bases and J by 1 base, and 8 bases separated the two germline ends. Germline loops: CDR1 SEHNR, CDR2 FQNEAQ (reference sequence). The CDR3 bases are TGTGCCAGCAGCCAGGGACAGAACACCGGGGAGCTGTTTTTT. Amino acid sequence: CASSQGQNTGELFF.

The J gene is TRBJ1-1, the V gene TRBV28, with 12 nucleotides matching TRBD1. Germline V gives CDR1 MDHEN, CDR2 SYDVKM. The trim removed 5 bases at V and 1 base at J, leaving 11 bases unmatched. The CDR3 length is 18 residues. Here the CDR3 reads CASSPEWGTGGANTEAFF. The CDR3, as DNA: TGTGCCAGCAGTCCCGAGTGGGGGACAGGGGGCGCGAACACTGAAGCTTTCTTT.

This chain connects TRBV19 to TRBJ2-2; D is unresolved. Between the trimmed V and J ends, which lost 10 bases and 5 bases, there was a span of 17 bases. The CDR3 is made up of 14 amino acids. Per germline, CDR1 LNHDA and CDR2 SQIVND (reference sequence). The CDR3 spells CATQAAPWTGELFF. Written as DNA, the CDR3 is TGTGCCACCCAGGCGGCTCCGTGGACCGGGGAGCTGTTTTTT.

V and J are TRBV13 and TRBJ2-7; D unresolved. The CDR3 has 13 amino acids. Between the trimmed V and J ends, which lost 3 bases and 5 bases, there was a span of 11 bases. Germline CDR1 and CDR2: PRHDT and FYEKMQ (reference sequence). The CDR3, as DNA: TGTGCCAGCAGCTTCCAGACGAGGAACGAGCAGTACTTC. Its translation: CASSFQTRNEQYF.

J is TRBJ2-1 and V is TRBV7-7; TRBD2 matches at 7 bases. The V gene's germline CDR1 is SSHAT and CDR2 FNYEAQ (reference sequence). The CDR3 sequence is 14 residues long. Written as DNA, the CDR3 is TGTGCTACCTCCTCGGGAGGAGGTGGGGGTGAGCAGTTCTTC. This gives the protein CATSSGGGGGEQFF. The complete variable domain, with remaining parts taken from reference TRBV7-7 and TRBJ2-1, reads GAGVSQSPRYKVTKRGQDVTLRCDPISSHATLYWYQQALGQGPEFLTYFNYEAQPDKSGLPSDRFSAERPEGSISTLTIQRTEQRDSAMYRCATSSGGGGGEQFFGPGTRLTVL.

The rearrangement links TRBV11-2 to TRBJ2-5; D uncertain. Trimming shortened V by 1 base and J by 6 bases, and 3 bases separated the two germline ends. The CDR3 consists of 11 residues. Per germline, CDR1 SGHAT and CDR2 FQNNGV. Here the CDR3 reads CASSLGQTQYF. CDR3 nucleotide sequence: TGTGCCAGCAGCTTAGGGCAGACCCAGTACTTC.